The 13 T cell receptor beta chains presented below share a single source sample, sequenced in a study of tumor and adjacent non-tumor tissue in lung cancer. This sample's RNA came from whole unsorted tissue. The library came from three nested PCR rounds adapted from ARM-PCR protocols. In TCRdb, the multiplex PCR reads were re-called with MiXCR into one record per CDR3 protein. Of tens of thousands of distinct CDR3 sequences in the sample, 80% were seen once. The sample taken for sequencing was lung tumor tissue. All receptors derive from a woman aged 50 to 60 with non-small cell lung cancer.

This clonotype was detected only a few times. The CDR3 does not close with the conserved phenylalanine or tryptophan, likely indicating a read error. The J gene is TRBJ1-6, the V gene TRBV4-3; D is perhaps TRBD1 (6 bases). Looked up from germline, CDR1 is LGHNA and CDR2 is YSLEER. The CDR3 has 15 amino acids. V lost 0 bases and J 7 bases, leaving 10 bases between the germline ends. The CDR3 bases are TGCGCCAGCAGCCAAGAACGGGGGGCAAATTCACCCCTCCACTTA. This translates into CASSQERGANSPLHL.

As concerns this clonotype: The conserved phenylalanine or tryptophan is not found at the CDR3 terminus, so this likely reflects a read error. The chain combines TRBV20-1 with TRBJ2-1; a weak D match, TRBD2 (5 bases). Germline CDR1 and CDR2: DFQATT and SNEGSKA (reference sequence). This CDR3 spans 12 amino acids. This CDR3 reads CSASSGNDEQFL. The DNA for the CDR3 is TGTAGTGCTAGTTCCGGGAATGATGAGCAGTTCCTC.

Points on this clonotype: The germline gene is not matched at one end of the junction; a read error may be the cause. This chain joins TRBV12-3 or TRBV12-4 and TRBJ1-5; D ambiguous. This CDR3 comprises 13 residues. This CDR3 reads CASSMGPWPPRHF. DNA of the CDR3: TGTGCGAGCAGTATGGGTCCATGGCCGCCCCGGCATTTT.

This clonotype was observed a single time. Given the absence of the conserved phenylalanine or tryptophan at the CDR3 end, a read error is likely. This sequence joins TRBV28 and TRBJ1-1; a possible D gene is TRBD1 (6 bases). V lost 3 bases, J lost 2 bases, and 10 bases lay in between. Germline assignment: CDR1 MDHEN and CDR2 SYDVKM. The CDR3 loop spans 14 amino acids. DNA for the CDR3: TGTGCCAGCAGTTTCGGGGGGCGCAACACTGAAGCTTTCTAT. It is translated as CASSFGGRNTEAFY.

There are a few counts of this clonotype. The rearrangement joins TRBV7-9 to TRBJ2-3; possibly TRBD2 for D (6 bases). This CDR3 region has 15 residues. Germline V gene lookup returns CDR1 SEHNR and CDR2 FQNEAQ (reference sequence). V lost 5 bases and J 2 bases, leaving 14 bases between the germline ends. DNA for the CDR3: TGTGCCAGCAGCCCTTATGGGGGGATCACAGATACGCAGTATTTT. Translated, it gives CASSPYGGITDTQYF. Based on the CDR3 plus reference TRBV7-9 and TRBJ2-3, the full variable domain is DTGVSQNPRHKITKRGQNVTFRCDPISEHNRLYWYRQTLGQGPEFLTYFQNEAQLEKSRLLSDRFSAERPKGSFSTLEIQRTEQGDSAMYLCASSPYGGITDTQYFGPGTRLTVL.

As to this clonotype: This is likely a read error, given that the CDR3 carries no conserved phenylalanine or tryptophan at its end. The V call is TRBV5-6, the J call TRBJ1-4, with a weak D call TRBD1 (5 bases). CDR1 is SGHDT and CDR2 is YYEEEE in the germline V gene. The CDR3 runs 14 residues. Trimming cost V 4 bases and J 8 bases, with 15 bases left between them. In nucleotides, the CDR3 is TGTGCCAGCAGCCCGGGGGGAAGCAGCGAAAAACTGTTTTAT. Encoded protein: CASSPGGSSEKLFY.

This clonotype was observed a handful of times. This rearrangement joins TRBV7-2 to TRBJ2-1; TRBD1 is a possible D gene (5 bases). This CDR3 is built from 14 residues. Germline V gene data show CDR1 as SGHTA and CDR2 as FQGNSA. Deletions cut 5 bases from V and 8 bases from J, with 16 bases between. The CDR3 spells CASSLGPGSDEQFF. CDR3 nucleotides: TGTGCCAGCAGCCTGGGGCCCGGGTCGGATGAGCAGTTCTTC.

This chain connects TRBV12-3 or TRBV12-4 to TRBJ1-2; TRBD1 matches at 8 bases. This CDR3 region has 14 residues. J lost 3 bases, V lost 4 bases, and 4 bases had no gene match. The CDR3 here is CASSWTGTYYGYTF. DNA of the CDR3: TGTGCCAGCAGTTGGACAGGGACCTACTATGGCTACACCTTC.

This clonotype showed up just once. This chain links TRBV4-1 with TRBJ2-7; 8 bases are a match to TRBD1. This CDR3 region has 16 residues. Trimming removed 2 bases from V and 2 bases from J; junction bases left unmatched: 8. The germline V gene has CDR1 MGHRA and CDR2 YSYEKL. As DNA, the CDR3 is TGCGCCAGCAGCCAACAAGAACAGGGGGAGCCCTACGAGCAGTACTTC. Its protein product is CASSQQEQGEPYEQYF.

The CDR3 DNA sequence: TGCAGCGCACAGGGGGGCACCGGGGAGCTGTTTTTT. It yields the protein CSAQGGTGELFF. The chain uses TRBV20-1 and TRBJ2-2, with 8 positions matching TRBD1. Germline V gene sequence: CDR1 DFQATT, CDR2 SNEGSKA (reference sequence). The CDR3 is made up of 12 amino acids.

Comments on this clonotype: At one end the junction does not follow the germline gene, possibly because of a read error. This chain uses TRBV20-1 with TRBJ2-1; perhaps TRBD2 as D (5 bases). Germline lookup yields CDR1 DFQATT and CDR2 SNEGSKA (reference sequence). The CDR3 runs to 15 residues. CDR3 loop: CCARATSGRWGEQFF. The DNA for the CDR3 is TGCTGTGCTAGAGCAACTAGTGGGAGATGGGGTGAGCAGTTCTTC.

Comments on this clonotype: The junction shows a germline mismatch at one end, possibly a read error. V gene TRBV4-2 combines with J gene TRBJ2-7, with D unclear. Germline V CDR1 and CDR2: LGHNA, YNFKEQ. The CDR3 extends over 16 amino acids. The chain's CDR3 is CASIQDKSSPAYERYF. The CDR3 coding sequence is TGTGCCAGCATCCAAGATAAAAGTTCCCCGGCGTACGAGCGGTACTTC.

This clonotype was counted at least ten times. The chain couples TRBV4-1 to TRBJ1-5; TRBD1 aligns across 8 bases. Germline CDR1 MGHRA, CDR2 YSYEKL. The CDR3 sequence is 19 residues long. Trimming took 4 bases from V and 0 from J; bases not matched to a gene: 14. The CDR3 protein is CASSPRQGILGYSNQPQHF. Here the CDR3 DNA reads TGCGCCAGCAGCCCTCGACAGGGGATATTGGGTTATAGCAATCAGCCCCAGCATTTT.